The 24 T cell receptor beta chains below come from one sample, sequenced in a study of blood T cells in healthy people across ages. The authors ran a second PCR of roughly 6 to 12 cycles using a sample-barcoded 5' primer and a J-beta primer mix. MiXCR was run by TCRdb on the 5' RACE reads, yielding one entry per CDR3 protein. The repertoire includes 1.8 million or so distinct CDR3 sequences, 35% to 50% of them detected once, and under 30% sits in the top ten. The material sequenced was blood. The receptors originated from a human donor in good health.

This clonotype was seen only a few times. A read error may produce the germline difference seen at one junction end. The rearrangement joins TRBV4-3 to TRBJ2-1; D is perhaps TRBD2 (6 bases). Looked up from germline, CDR1 is LGHNA and CDR2 is YSLEER. This CDR3 has 16 amino acids. The CDR3: CASNQDGRGEYDEQFF. CDR3 sequence (DNA): TGCGCCAGCAACCAAGATGGGCGGGGAGAGTACGATGAGCAGTTCTTC.

This clonotype was detected many times. The chain's CDR3 is CASSSGLYNEQFF. CDR3 DNA sequence: TGTGCCAGCAGTTCCGGCCTGTACAATGAGCAGTTCTTC. The chain is built from TRBV12-3 or TRBV12-4 and TRBJ2-1; D is unresolved. The CDR3 runs 13 residues. Deletions cut 4 bases from V and 4 bases from J, with 8 bases between.

V is TRBV10-2 and J is TRBJ1-5, with D unclear. This CDR3 has 14 amino acids. Germline V gene lookup returns CDR1 WSHSY and CDR2 SAAADI. Trimming stripped 3 bases from V and 5 bases from J, with 11 bases between. CDR3 sequence reads: CASSDNGEDQPQHF. DNA of the CDR3: TGCGCCAGCAGTGATAACGGGGAGGATCAGCCCCAGCATTTT.

Only a few counts were recorded for this clonotype. The chain recombines TRBV5-1 with TRBJ2-1; D is possibly TRBD1 (5 bases). Germline values: CDR1 SGHRS, CDR2 YFSETQ. The CDR3 length is 15 residues. V was pared by 1 base and J by 5 bases, with 13 bases between. In DNA form, the CDR3 reads TGCGCCAGCAGCTTGCTGGGGCAGGGTGACAATGAGCAGTTCTTC. The encoded protein is CASSLLGQGDNEQFF.

The gene calls are TRBV10-3 and TRBJ1-2, with D hard to call. This CDR3 comprises 14 residues. V was trimmed by 6 bases and J by 5 bases, leaving 16 bases between them. Germline CDR1 ENHRY, CDR2 SYGVKD. The CDR3 DNA is TGTGCCATCAGCACCAGAGGCGCTTGGTATGGCTACACCTTC. Amino acids: CAISTRGAWYGYTF.

The chain recombines TRBV20-1 with TRBJ2-6; 7 bases map to TRBD1. Germline V CDR1 and CDR2: DFQATT, SNEGSKA (reference sequence). The CDR3 length is 16 residues. The V and J ends lost 5 bases and 2 bases, in that order; junction bases with no gene match: 9. CDR3 region: CSASGQNYAGANVLTF. DNA of the CDR3: TGCAGTGCTTCGGGACAGAACTACGCTGGGGCCAACGTCCTGACTTTC.

In this sample, this clonotype turned up a few times. J is TRBJ2-7 and V is TRBV2; 7 nucleotides align to TRBD1. From germline, CDR1 is SNHLY and CDR2 FYNNEI. The CDR3 loop spans 15 amino acids. Trimming cost V 6 bases and J 3 bases; bases outside gene matches: 11. CDR3 region: CASSAGIGGIYEQYF. In nucleotides, the CDR3 is TGTGCCAGCAGCGCCGGGATAGGGGGCATCTACGAGCAGTACTTC.

The chain joins TRBV15 to TRBJ1-5; no firm D call. This CDR3 region has 15 residues. Trimming cost V 0 bases and J 3 bases, with 9 bases left between them. Germline CDR1 reads LNHNV; CDR2 reads YYDKDF (reference sequence). CDR3 protein: CATSRDIADNQPQHF. The CDR3 region has the DNA TGTGCCACCAGCAGAGATATAGCCGACAATCAGCCCCAGCATTTT. The full variable domain, completed using reference TRBV15 and TRBJ1-5, is DAMVIQNPRYQVTQFGKPVTLSCSQTLNHNVMYWYQQKSSQAPKLLFHYYDKDFNNEADTPDNFQSRRPNTSFCFLDIRSPGLGDTAMYLCATSRDIADNQPQHFGDGTRLSIL.

The J gene is TRBJ2-4, the V gene TRBV5-6; 8 nucleotides line up with TRBD1. Germline CDR1 SGHDT, CDR2 YYEEEE. J gave up 0 bases and V 0 bases, and 5 bases lay outside the gene matches. The CDR3 sequence is 17 residues long. The chain's CDR3 is CASSLDRGSLAKNIQYF. The CDR3 bases are TGTGCCAGCAGCTTGGACAGGGGGTCTTTAGCCAAAAACATTCAGTACTTC.

This chain connects TRBV7-2 to TRBJ2-4, with D perhaps assigned TRBD1 or TRBD2 (6 bases each). Judging by the DNA end, TRBJ2-7 fits better; the J call may be wrong. The CDR3 has 15 amino acids. The germline CDR1 and CDR2 sequences are SGHTA and FQGNSA. The CDR3 sequence is CASSSNNGGQNEQYF. Here the CDR3 DNA reads TGTGCCAGCAGCTCAAATAACGGGGGACAAAACGAGCAGTACTTC.

About this clonotype itself: At one end, the junction sequence differs from germline, possibly due to a read error. This chain links TRBV12-3 or TRBV12-4 with TRBJ2-5; weak D call: TRBD2 (5 bases). This CDR3 is 14 amino acids long. This CDR3 reads CVSSDNDGGETQYF. The CDR3 DNA reads as TGTGTCAGCAGTGATAACGACGGCGGGGAGACCCAGTACTTC.

The chain combines TRBV27 with TRBJ1-1; no clear D. Germline V gene sequence: CDR1 MNHEY, CDR2 SMNVEV (reference sequence). The CDR3 runs to 15 residues. The V and J ends lost 5 bases and 0 bases respectively, with 13 bases between them. The CDR3 DNA follows: TGTGCCAGCAGTCCCCGAGCTGGGTTGAACACTGAAGCTTTCTTT. Translating it yields CASSPRAGLNTEAFF.

This clonotype was seen a few times. This chain uses TRBV5-8 with TRBJ2-7; 9 bases align to TRBD1. Germline CDR1 SGHTS, CDR2 YDEGEE. After removal of 4 bases from V and 3 bases from J, the junction contained 5 bases not matched to a gene. This CDR3 spans 14 amino acids. CDR3 residues: CASSRGQGYYEQYF. CDR3 nucleotides: TGTGCCAGCAGCCGGGGACAGGGCTACTACGAGCAGTACTTC.

There are a few counts of this clonotype. The chain recombines TRBV12-3 or TRBV12-4 with TRBJ2-3; D may be TRBD1 or TRBD2 (5 bases each). Trimming shortened V by 7 bases and J by 9 bases, and 14 bases separated the two germline ends. The CDR3 runs to 12 residues. The CDR3 spells CASTPSWGTQYF. For the CDR3, the DNA is TGTGCCAGCACCCCTTCGTGGGGGACGCAGTATTTT.

This clonotype was seen a handful of times. This rearrangement joins TRBV5-4 to TRBJ1-2, with D perhaps matching TRBD1 (6 bases). This CDR3 is built from 15 residues. Trimming took off 1 base at V and 8 bases at J, with 18 bases between the two ends. Germline V gene lookup returns CDR1 SGHNT and CDR2 YYREEE (reference sequence). The CDR3 DNA sequence: TGTGCCAGCAGCTTGTTCCTGGGGGCGATGGAAGGCTACACCTTC. It translates to CASSLFLGAMEGYTF.

The chain employs TRBV2 and TRBJ2-1, with 7 bases matching TRBD1. The ends lost 10 bases at V and 0 bases at J; junction bases unmatched: 6. Germline values: CDR1 SNHLY, CDR2 FYNNEI. The CDR3 is made up of 14 amino acids. The CDR3 DNA reads as TGTGCCACGATACAGGGGAGCTCCTACAATGAGCAGTTCTTC. Encoded protein: CATIQGSSYNEQFF.

The chain couples TRBV20-1 to TRBJ2-7; TRBD2 might be the D (5 bases). Trimming shortened V by 3 bases and J by 3 bases, and 18 bases separated the two germline ends. The CDR3 is made up of 15 amino acids. Germline CDR1 DFQATT, CDR2 SNEGSKA (reference sequence). The CDR3 DNA is TGCAGTGCTAGGACCGGACGAGGGCTACACTACGAGCAGTACTTC. The encoded protein is CSARTGRGLHYEQYF.

V usage is TRBV4-1 and J usage is TRBJ2-7; D is uncertain. The end of the DNA fits TRBJ2-5 better, so the J call may be wrong. Per germline, CDR1 MGHRA and CDR2 YSYEKL. There are 16 residues in the CDR3. In nucleotides, the CDR3 is TGCGCCAGCAGCCGAATCGGTGGGGTTGGCCGGGAGACCCAGTACTTC. Its protein is CASSRIGGVGRETQYF.

This clonotype has just a few counts. The V gene is TRBV11-2, the J gene TRBJ2-1, with unresolved D. The germline gives CDR1 SGHAT, CDR2 FQNNGV. CDR3 length: 13 amino acids. Trimming stripped 0 bases from V and 8 bases from J, with 8 bases between. The DNA for the CDR3 is TGTGCCAGCAGCTTAGACCGGTGGGATGAGCAGTTCTTC. It encodes CASSLDRWDEQFF. Variable domain in full (rest from reference TRBV11-2 and TRBJ2-1): EAGVAQSPRYKIIEKRQSVAFWCNPISGHATLYWYQQILGQGPKLLIQFQNNGVVDDSQLPKDRFSAERLKGVDSTLKIQPAKLEDSAVYLCASSLDRWDEQFFGPGTRLTVL.

Notes on this clonotype: A junction boundary mismatches the germline segment, possibly from a read error. The chain couples TRBV10-3 to TRBJ2-6; D tentatively fits TRBD1 or TRBD2 (6 bases each). The germline gives CDR1 ENHRY, CDR2 SYGVKD. The CDR3 runs 15 residues. CDR3 nucleotide sequence: TGTGCCATCAGTGGGACGGTATCGGGGGCCAACGTCCCGACTTTC. It is translated as CAISGTVSGANVPTF.

This clonotype was seen ten or more times. This chain joins TRBV4-2 and TRBJ2-5; 8 nucleotides align to TRBD2. CDR1 and CDR2 from the germline V gene are LGHNA and YNFKEQ. The CDR3 is 15 residues long. The trim removed 4 bases at V and 4 bases at J, leaving 8 bases unmatched. The CDR3 DNA sequence: TGTGCCAGCAGCCCCGGGGGGGGGCCGGGAGAGACCCAGTACTTC. It yields the protein CASSPGGGPGETQYF.

This clonotype was observed a few times. The rearrangement links TRBV12-3 or TRBV12-4 to TRBJ2-7, with 8 bases that match TRBD2. With 6 bases clipped from V and 0 bases from J, the junction kept 10 bases outside the gene matches. The CDR3 totals 16 residues. CDR3 amino acids: CASSYILAALSYEQYF. CDR3 DNA sequence: TGTGCCAGCAGCTATATACTAGCGGCCCTCTCCTACGAGCAGTACTTC.

The rearrangement joins TRBV20-1 to TRBJ2-5; 7 bases align to TRBD2. The CDR3 is 15 residues long. Germline V lookup: CDR1 DFQATT, CDR2 SNEGSKA (reference sequence). Trimming at V came to 5 bases and at J to 2 bases, leaving 11 bases not matched to a gene. CDR3 amino acids: CSASRGEVGQETQYF. In DNA, the CDR3 is TGCAGTGCTTCACGGGGGGAAGTGGGGCAAGAGACCCAGTACTTC.

The chain employs TRBV7-2 and TRBJ2-6; D is possibly TRBD1 (6 bases). CDR1 and CDR2 (germline): SGHTA, FQGNSA. V lost 0 bases to trimming and J lost 2 bases, with 11 bases between them. The CDR3 extends over 17 amino acids. The CDR3 is CASSLAYRVTGANVLTF. The CDR3 DNA follows: TGTGCCAGCAGCTTAGCGTACAGGGTGACTGGGGCCAACGTCCTGACTTTC.